This is a list of T cell receptor beta chains from one sample in a study of beta chain features in type 1 diabetes. Libraries were prepared by immunoSEQ multiplex PCR; TCRdb keeps only in-frame clonotypes and omits some of them. Of a few hundred thousand clones in the sample, about 14% were seen once. Sequences were obtained from naive CD4+ T cells from blood. The receptors were gathered from a woman younger than 35 with type 1 diabetes. CDR3s include the opening cysteine and the closing phenylalanine or tryptophan. Fields, in order: clone size, J gene, V gene, D gene, CDR3 protein, CDR3 DNA. The D gene is left open where the match is weak. Clone sizes are given selectively: once, few, many, or a class where the clone is expanded.

abundance: few; j_gene: TRBJ2-7; v_gene: TRBV27; d_gene: TRBD2; CDR3aa: CASSLGLAHYEQYF; CDR3nt: TGTGCCAGCAGTTTAGGACTAGCGCACTACGAGCAGTACTTC
abundance: NA; j_gene: TRBJ2-7; v_gene: TRBV29-1; d_gene: NA; CDR3aa: CSVEARLAGGYEQYF; CDR3nt: TGCAGCGTTGAAGCACGGCTAGCTGGAGGGTACGAGCAGTACTTC
abundance: NA; j_gene: TRBJ2-5; v_gene: TRBV9; d_gene: TRBD2; CDR3aa: CASSPRWREGLGETQYF; CDR3nt: TGTGCCAGCAGCCCCCGCTGGCGGGAGGGCTTGGGAGAGACCCAGTACTTC
abundance: NA; j_gene: TRBJ2-3; v_gene: TRBV29-1; d_gene: NA; CDR3aa: CSLLGQGPASGRVLGTDTQYF; CDR3nt: TGCAGCCTACTGGGACAGGGACCGGCTAGCGGGAGAGTGTTAGGCACAGATACGCAGTATTTT
abundance: NA; j_gene: TRBJ1-1; v_gene: TRBV18; d_gene: NA; CDR3aa: CASSPQGWTEAFF; CDR3nt: TGTGCCAGCTCACCGCAGGGTTGGACTGAAGCTTTCTTT
abundance: NA; j_gene: TRBJ1-6; v_gene: TRBV5-1; d_gene: TRBD1; CDR3aa: CASSSGTGGNSPLHF; CDR3nt: TGCGCCAGCAGCTCCGGGACAGGGGGTAATTCACCCCTCCACTTT
abundance: few; j_gene: TRBJ2-1; v_gene: TRBV7-2; d_gene: TRBD2; CDR3aa: CASSLVGTSGNDGQFF; CDR3nt: TGTGCCAGCAGCTTAGTAGGGACTAGCGGGAATGATGGGCAGTTCTTC
abundance: few; j_gene: TRBJ2-1; v_gene: TRBV4-2; d_gene: TRBD2; CDR3aa: CASSQGLAGHTRDEQFF; CDR3nt: TGTGCCAGCAGCCAAGGACTAGCGGGACACACGAGGGATGAGCAGTTCTTC
abundance: few; j_gene: TRBJ2-7; v_gene: TRBV2; d_gene: NA; CDR3aa: CASSVRGEQYF; CDR3nt: TGTGCCAGCAGTGTTAGGGGCGAGCAGTACTTC
abundance: NA; j_gene: TRBJ1-4; v_gene: TRBV30; d_gene: NA; CDR3aa: CAYQGRELFF; CDR3nt: TGTGCCTACCAGGGGCGGGAACTGTTTTTT
abundance: NA; j_gene: TRBJ2-2; v_gene: TRBV9; d_gene: TRBD1; CDR3aa: CASSVAPGQVNTGELFF; CDR3nt: TGTGCCAGCAGCGTAGCACCGGGACAGGTGAACACCGGGGAGCTGTTTTTT
abundance: NA; j_gene: TRBJ1-2; v_gene: TRBV25-1; d_gene: NA; CDR3aa: CASSEFPGNYGYTF; CDR3nt: TGTGCCAGCAGTGAATTCCCAGGGAACTATGGCTACACCTTC
abundance: few; j_gene: TRBJ2-7; v_gene: TRBV18; d_gene: NA; CDR3aa: CALFCGQKISYEQYF; CDR3nt: TGTGCCCTTTTTTGCGGACAGAAGATTTCCTACGAGCAGTACTTC
abundance: NA; j_gene: TRBJ2-3; v_gene: TRBV11-2; d_gene: TRBD2; CDR3aa: CASSPRLAGGPAADTQYF; CDR3nt: TGTGCCAGCAGCCCACGCCTAGCGGGAGGCCCAGCGGCAGATACGCAGTATTTT
abundance: few; j_gene: TRBJ2-6; v_gene: TRBV5-1; d_gene: NA; CDR3aa: CASSLTGVSGANVLTF; CDR3nt: TGCGCCAGCAGCCTGACAGGAGTCTCTGGGGCCAACGTCCTGACTTTC
abundance: NA; j_gene: TRBJ2-5; v_gene: TRBV7-2; d_gene: NA; CDR3aa: CASSLTLVETQYF; CDR3nt: TGTGCCAGCAGCTTAACACTAGTAGAGACCCAGTACTTC
abundance: NA; j_gene: TRBJ2-7; v_gene: TRBV6-1; d_gene: TRBD2; CDR3aa: CASTKLTSGNYEQYF; CDR3nt: TGTGCCAGCACGAAACTGACTAGCGGGAACTACGAGCAGTACTTC
abundance: NA; j_gene: TRBJ2-1; v_gene: TRBV11-2; d_gene: NA; CDR3aa: CASSRLLNEQFF; CDR3nt: TGTGCCAGCAGCCGACTCCTCAATGAGCAGTTCTTC
abundance: NA; j_gene: TRBJ2-1; v_gene: TRBV10-3; d_gene: NA; CDR3aa: CAISEWSEVSVF; CDR3nt: TGTGCCATCAGTGAGTGGAGTGAGGTGTCGGTCTTC
abundance: NA; j_gene: TRBJ2-1; v_gene: TRBV7-9; d_gene: NA; CDR3aa: CASSLGATSKDSYNEQFF; CDR3nt: TGTGCCAGCAGCTTAGGGGCTACCTCTAAAGACTCCTACAATGAGCAGTTCTTC
abundance: NA; j_gene: TRBJ2-6; v_gene: TRBV9; d_gene: NA; CDR3aa: CASSVGSGGGGRAHSGANVLTF; CDR3nt: TGTGCCAGCAGCGTAGGGAGCGGTGGGGGGGGCAGGGCTCACTCTGGGGCCAACGTCCTGACTTTC
abundance: few; j_gene: TRBJ2-1; v_gene: TRBV5-6; d_gene: NA; CDR3aa: CASSLFGGGTHNEQFF; CDR3nt: TGTGCCAGCAGCTTGTTTGGGGGAGGTACCCACAATGAGCAGTTCTTC
abundance: NA; j_gene: TRBJ2-1; v_gene: TRBV15; d_gene: TRBD2; CDR3aa: CATSSPGTSFVVEQFF; CDR3nt: TGTGCCACCAGCAGTCCCGGGACTAGTTTCGTAGTTGAGCAGTTCTTC